This entry is about one TCR beta chain. The method was immunoSEQ multiplex PCR; TCRdb's version includes in-frame clones alone and lacks a portion of them. The sample lists 2 million to 2.5 million clones, 80% to 95% seen once, with 0.36% in the top ten. This entry comes from a study of shared clonotypes between healthy human individuals. The CDR3 contains 13 residues. Germline-derived CDR1 and CDR2 are MNHEY and SVGAGI. V shed 6 bases and J shed 0 bases, with 8 bases lying between them. The rearrangement joins TRBV6-5 to TRBJ1-1, with D hard to call. Input material: naive CD4+ T cells from PBMCs. As for subset: CD45RA+ positively selected. The sequence was collected from a man aged 18 to 29 in good health. Some clones in this sample may be carry-over from other donors' samples. CDR3 protein: CASRPTMNTEAFF. CDR3 sequence (DNA): TGTGCCAGCAGGCCGACTATGAACACTGAAGCTTTCTTT.